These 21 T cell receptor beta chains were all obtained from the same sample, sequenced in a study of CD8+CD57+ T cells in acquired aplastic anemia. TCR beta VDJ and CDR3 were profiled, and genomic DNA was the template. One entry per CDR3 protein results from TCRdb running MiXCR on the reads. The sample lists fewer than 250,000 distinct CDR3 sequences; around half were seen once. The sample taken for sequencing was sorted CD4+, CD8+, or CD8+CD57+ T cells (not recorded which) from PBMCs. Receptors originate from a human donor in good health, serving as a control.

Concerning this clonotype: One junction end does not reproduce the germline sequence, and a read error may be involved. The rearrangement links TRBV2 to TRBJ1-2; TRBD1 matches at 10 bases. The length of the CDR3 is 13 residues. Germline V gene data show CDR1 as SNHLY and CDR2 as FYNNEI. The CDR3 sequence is CASSEGGVTGGPF. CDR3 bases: TGTGCCAGCAGTGAAGGTGGGGTGACAGGGGGCCCCTTC.

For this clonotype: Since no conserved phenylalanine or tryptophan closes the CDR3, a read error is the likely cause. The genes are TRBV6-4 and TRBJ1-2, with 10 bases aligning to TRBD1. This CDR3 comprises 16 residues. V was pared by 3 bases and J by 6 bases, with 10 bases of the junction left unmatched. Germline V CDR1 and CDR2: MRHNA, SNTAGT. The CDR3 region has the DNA TGTGCCAGCAGTGAAGACGAGACAGGGGGCATTAATGGCTACACCCTC. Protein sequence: CASSEDETGGINGYTL.

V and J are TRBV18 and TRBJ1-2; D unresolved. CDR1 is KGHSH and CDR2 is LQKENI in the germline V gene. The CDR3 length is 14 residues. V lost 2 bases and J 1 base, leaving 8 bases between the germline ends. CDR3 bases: TGTGCCAGCTCACCAGTCCAAAATAACTATGGCTACACCTTC. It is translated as CASSPVQNNYGYTF.

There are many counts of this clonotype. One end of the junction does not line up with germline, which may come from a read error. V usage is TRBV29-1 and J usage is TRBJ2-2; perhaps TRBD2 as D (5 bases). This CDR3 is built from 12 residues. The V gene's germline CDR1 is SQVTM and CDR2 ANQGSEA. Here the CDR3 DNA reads TGCGGCGTAGATAGCGAGACCGGGGAGCTGTTTTTT. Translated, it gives CGVDSETGELFF.

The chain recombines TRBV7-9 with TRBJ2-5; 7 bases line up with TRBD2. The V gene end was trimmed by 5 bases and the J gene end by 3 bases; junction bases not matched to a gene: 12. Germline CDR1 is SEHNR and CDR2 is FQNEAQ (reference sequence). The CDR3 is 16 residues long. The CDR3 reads CASSLLLATSEETQYF. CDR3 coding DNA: TGTGCCAGCAGCCTTTTACTAGCGACCTCCGAAGAGACCCAGTACTTC.

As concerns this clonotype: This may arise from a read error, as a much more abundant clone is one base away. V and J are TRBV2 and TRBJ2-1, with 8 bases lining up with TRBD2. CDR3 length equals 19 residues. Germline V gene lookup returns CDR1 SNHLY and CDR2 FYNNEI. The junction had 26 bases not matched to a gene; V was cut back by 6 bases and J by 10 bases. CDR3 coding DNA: TGTGCCAGCAGCTTAGAAGCGACCCCCGGGGGGGCCGGGGCCTACGAGCAGTTCTTC. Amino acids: CASSLEATPGGAGAYEQFF.

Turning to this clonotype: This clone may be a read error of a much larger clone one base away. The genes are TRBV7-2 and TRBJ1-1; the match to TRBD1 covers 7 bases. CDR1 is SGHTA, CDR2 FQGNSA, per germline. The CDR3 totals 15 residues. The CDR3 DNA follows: TGTGCCAGCAGCTACATTTACAGGGGAGACACTGGAGCTTTCTTT. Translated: CASSYIYRGDTGAFF.

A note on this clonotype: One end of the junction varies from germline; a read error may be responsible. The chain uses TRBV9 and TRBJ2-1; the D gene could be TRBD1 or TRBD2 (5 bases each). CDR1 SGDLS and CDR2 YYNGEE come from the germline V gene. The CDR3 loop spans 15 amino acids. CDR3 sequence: CASSVDGGFSNEQLF. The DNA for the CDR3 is TGTGCCAGCAGCGTAGATGGGGGTTTTAGCAATGAGCAGCTCTTC.

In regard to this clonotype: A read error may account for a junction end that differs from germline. This CDR3 reads CATSDFGTNTQYF. CDR3 sequence (DNA): TGTGCCACCAGCGATTTTGGTACGAATACGCAGTATTTT. V usage is TRBV24-1 and J usage is TRBJ2-3; D unresolved. This CDR3 has 13 amino acids. Germline values: CDR1 KGHDR, CDR2 SFDVKD.

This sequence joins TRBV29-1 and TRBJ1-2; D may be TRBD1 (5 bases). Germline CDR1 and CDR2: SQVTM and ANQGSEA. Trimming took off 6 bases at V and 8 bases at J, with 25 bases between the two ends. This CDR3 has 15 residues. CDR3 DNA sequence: TGCAGCGTATTACCGGGACCCGGAGATATATACGGCTACACCTTC. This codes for CSVLPGPGDIYGYTF.

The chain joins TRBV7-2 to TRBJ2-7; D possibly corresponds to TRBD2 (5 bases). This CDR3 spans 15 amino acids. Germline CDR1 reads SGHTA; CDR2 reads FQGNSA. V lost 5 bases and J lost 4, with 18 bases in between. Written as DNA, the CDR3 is TGTGCCAGCAGCAGGACTCACGAGAGTCCTTACGAGCAGTACTTC. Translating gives CASSRTHESPYEQYF.

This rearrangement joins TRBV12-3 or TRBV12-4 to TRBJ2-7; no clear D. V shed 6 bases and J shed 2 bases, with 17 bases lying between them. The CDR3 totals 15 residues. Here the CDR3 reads CASRAETEPPYEQYF. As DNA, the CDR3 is TGTGCCAGCAGGGCCGAGACTGAACCCCCCTACGAGCAGTACTTC.

The DNA of the CDR3 is TGCAGTGCTGGAGCGCCGGTGACGGCAGATACGCAGTATTTT. Protein sequence: CSAGAPVTADTQYF. J is TRBJ2-3 and V is TRBV20-1; D remains unclear. The germline gives CDR1 DFQATT, CDR2 SNEGSKA (reference sequence). The CDR3 consists of 14 residues. Trimming removed 5 bases from V and 4 bases from J, with 16 bases in between.

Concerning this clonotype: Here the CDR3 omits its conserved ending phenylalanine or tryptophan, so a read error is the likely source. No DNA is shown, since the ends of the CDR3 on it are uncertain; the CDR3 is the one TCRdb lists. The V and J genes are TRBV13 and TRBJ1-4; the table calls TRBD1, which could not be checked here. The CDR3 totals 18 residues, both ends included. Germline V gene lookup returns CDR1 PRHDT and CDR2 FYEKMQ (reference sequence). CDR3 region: CASSSLSPLGQGAQQSNY.

The CDR3 DNA follows: TGTGCCAGCAGTGGAAGCAACAGGGACTACGAGCAGTACTTC. It codes for CASSGSNRDYEQYF. The V and J genes are TRBV2 and TRBJ2-7, with D possibly matching TRBD1 (6 bases). The germline V gene has CDR1 SNHLY and CDR2 FYNNEI. The CDR3 has 14 amino acids. V lost 4 bases and J 3 bases, leaving 13 bases between the germline ends. Combining the CDR3 with reference TRBV2 and TRBJ2-7 gives the whole variable domain EPEVTQTPSHQVTQMGQEVILRCVPISNHLYFYWYRQILGQKVEFLVSFYNNEISEKSEIFDDQFSVERPDGSNFTLKIRSTKLEDSAMYFCASSGSNRDYEQYFGPGTRLTVT.

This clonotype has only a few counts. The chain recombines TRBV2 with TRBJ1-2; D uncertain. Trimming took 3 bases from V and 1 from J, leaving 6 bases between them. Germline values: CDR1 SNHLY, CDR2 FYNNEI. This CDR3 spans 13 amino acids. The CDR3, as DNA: TGTGCCAGCAGTGAGGACGGTAACTATGGCTACACCTTC. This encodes CASSEDGNYGYTF.

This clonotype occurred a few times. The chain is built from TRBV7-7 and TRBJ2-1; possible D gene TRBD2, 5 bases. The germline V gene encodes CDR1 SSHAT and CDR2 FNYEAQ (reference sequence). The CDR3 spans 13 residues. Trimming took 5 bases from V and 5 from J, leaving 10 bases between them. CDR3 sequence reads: CASSTRPDNEQFF. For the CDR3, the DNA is TGTGCCAGCAGCACTAGACCAGACAATGAGCAGTTCTTC.

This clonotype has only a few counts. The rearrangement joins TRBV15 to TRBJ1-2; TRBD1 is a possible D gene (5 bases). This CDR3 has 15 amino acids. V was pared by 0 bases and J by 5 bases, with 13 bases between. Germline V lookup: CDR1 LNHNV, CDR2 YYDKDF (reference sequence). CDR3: CATSRDRVGDYGYTF. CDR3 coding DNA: TGTGCCACCAGCAGAGACAGGGTGGGTGATTATGGCTACACCTTC. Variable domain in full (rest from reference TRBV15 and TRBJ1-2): DAMVIQNPRYQVTQFGKPVTLSCSQTLNHNVMYWYQQKSSQAPKLLFHYYDKDFNNEADTPDNFQSRRPNTSFCFLDIRSPGLGDTAMYLCATSRDRVGDYGYTFGSGTRLTVV.

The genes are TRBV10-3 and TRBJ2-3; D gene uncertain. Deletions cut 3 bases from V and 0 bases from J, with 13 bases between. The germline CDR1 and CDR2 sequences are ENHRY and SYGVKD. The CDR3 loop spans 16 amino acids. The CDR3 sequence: CAISEGQVGSTDTQYF. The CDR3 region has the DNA TGTGCCATCAGTGAAGGGCAGGTGGGTAGCACAGATACGCAGTATTTT.

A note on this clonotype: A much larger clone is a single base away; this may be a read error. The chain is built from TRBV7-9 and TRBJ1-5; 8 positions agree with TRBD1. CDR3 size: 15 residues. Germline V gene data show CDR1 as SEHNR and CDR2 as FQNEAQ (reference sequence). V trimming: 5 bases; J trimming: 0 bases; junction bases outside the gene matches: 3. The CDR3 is CASSPGGRSNQPQHF. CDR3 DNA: TGTGCCAGCAGCCCAGGGGGCCGTAGCAATCAGCCCCAGCATTTT.

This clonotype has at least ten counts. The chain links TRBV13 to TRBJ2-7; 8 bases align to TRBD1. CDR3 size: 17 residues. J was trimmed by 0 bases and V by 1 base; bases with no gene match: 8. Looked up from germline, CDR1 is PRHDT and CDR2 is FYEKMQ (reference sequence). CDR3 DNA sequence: TGTGCCAGCAGCTTAGTCCCCGGGACAGGATTCTCCTACGAGCAGTACTTC. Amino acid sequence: CASSLVPGTGFSYEQYF.